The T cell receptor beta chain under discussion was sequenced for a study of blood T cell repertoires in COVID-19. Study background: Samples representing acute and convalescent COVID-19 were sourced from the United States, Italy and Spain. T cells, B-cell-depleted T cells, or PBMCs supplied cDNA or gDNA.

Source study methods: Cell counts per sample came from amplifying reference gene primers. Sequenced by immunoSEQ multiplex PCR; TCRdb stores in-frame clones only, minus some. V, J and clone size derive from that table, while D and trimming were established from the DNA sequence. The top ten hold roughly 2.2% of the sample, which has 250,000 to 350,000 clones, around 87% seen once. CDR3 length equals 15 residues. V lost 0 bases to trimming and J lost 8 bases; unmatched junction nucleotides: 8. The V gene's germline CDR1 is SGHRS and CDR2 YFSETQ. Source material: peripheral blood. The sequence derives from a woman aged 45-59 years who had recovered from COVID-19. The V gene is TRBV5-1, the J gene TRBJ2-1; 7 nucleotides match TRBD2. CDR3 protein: CASSLAGRGGDEQFF. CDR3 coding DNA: TGCGCCAGCAGCTTGGCGGGGAGGGGTGGGGATGAGCAGTTCTTC.